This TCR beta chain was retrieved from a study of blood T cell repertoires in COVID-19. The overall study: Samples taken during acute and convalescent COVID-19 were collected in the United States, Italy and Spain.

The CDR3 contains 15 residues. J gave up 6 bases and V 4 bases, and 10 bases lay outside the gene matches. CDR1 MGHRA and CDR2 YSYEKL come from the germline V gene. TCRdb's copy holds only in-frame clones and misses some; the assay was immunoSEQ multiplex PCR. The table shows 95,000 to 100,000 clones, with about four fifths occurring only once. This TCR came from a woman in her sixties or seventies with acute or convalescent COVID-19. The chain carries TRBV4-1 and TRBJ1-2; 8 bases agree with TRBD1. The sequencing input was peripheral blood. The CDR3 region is CASSPSLTGVDGYTF. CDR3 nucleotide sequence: TGCGCCAGCAGCCCCAGCTTGACAGGGGTCGATGGCTACACCTTC.